One and the same sample provided the 9 T cell receptor beta chains below, sequenced in a study of T-cell reconstitution after alpha-beta-depleted transplantation in children. Unique molecular identifiers were incorporated into the prepared TCRbeta library. TCRdb redid the calling of the PCR reads with MiXCR, one entry per CDR3 protein. The table includes about 400,000 distinct CDR3 sequences, more than 10% detected once. This material consisted of PBMCs, taken from the stem cell graft. The receptor set was obtained from a human donor who donated a stem cell graft to a child with Fanconi anemia.

V and J are TRBV4-3 and TRBJ2-1; the D gene is possibly TRBD1 (6 bases). Deletions cut 2 bases from V and 6 bases from J, with 14 bases between. Per germline, CDR1 LGHNA and CDR2 YSLEER. The CDR3 runs 15 residues. CDR3 sequence reads: CASSQRQRGSNEQFF. The CDR3 DNA is TGCGCCAGCAGCCAACGACAGAGGGGGTCCAATGAGCAGTTCTTC.

At least ten counts were recorded for this clonotype. The J gene is TRBJ2-5, the V gene TRBV7-2; D is undetermined. CDR1 is SGHTA and CDR2 is FQGNSA in the germline V gene. The CDR3 is 14 amino acids. V lost 2 bases to trimming and J lost 9 bases, with 16 bases between them. The CDR3 loop reads CASSLKGYEVAQYF. The CDR3 DNA follows: TGTGCCAGCAGCTTAAAGGGTTACGAGGTGGCCCAGTACTTC.

Ten or more counts support this clonotype. The chain uses TRBV28 and TRBJ2-1, with 10 nucleotides matching TRBD2. After removal of 2 bases from V and 5 bases from J, the junction contained 3 bases not matched to a gene. The germline gives CDR1 MDHEN, CDR2 SYDVKM. CDR3 length: 15 residues. DNA of the CDR3: TGTGCCAGCAGTTTAGCACTAGCGGGGAACAATGAGCAGTTCTTC. Translation: CASSLALAGNNEQFF.

In this sample, this clonotype turned up many times. The V and J genes are TRBV5-8 and TRBJ2-7; TRBD1 matches 7 bases. Germline CDR1 reads SGHTS; CDR2 reads YDEGEE. There are 14 residues in the CDR3. Losses at the gene ends were 3 bases for V and 4 bases for J; bases not matched to a gene: 7. CDR3 loop: CASSSGDSTYEQYF. The DNA for the CDR3 is TGTGCCAGCAGCTCCGGGGACAGTACATACGAGCAGTACTTC. The whole variable domain, remainder taken from reference TRBV5-8 and TRBJ2-7, is EAGVTQSPTHLIKTRGQQATLRCSPISGHTSVYWYQQALGLGLQFLLWYDEGEERNRGNFPPRFSGRQFPNYSSELNVNALELEDSALYLCASSSGDSTYEQYFGPGTRLTVT.

This clonotype was recorded a few times. This sequence joins TRBV15 and TRBJ2-7; D unresolved. The CDR3 runs to 13 residues. V lost 5 bases to trimming and J lost 1 base, with 9 bases between them. The germline V gene encodes CDR1 LNHNV and CDR2 YYDKDF (reference sequence). In DNA, the CDR3 is TGTGCCACCAGCCGAGGCCGGTCCTACGAGCAGTACTTC. Translating it yields CATSRGRSYEQYF.

In its sample, this clonotype was seen a few times. The chain joins TRBV20-1 to TRBJ1-2, with D perhaps TRBD1 (6 bases). Trimming shortened V by 0 bases and J by 6 bases, and 8 bases separated the two germline ends. This CDR3 region has 12 residues. Germline V gene data show CDR1 as DFQATT and CDR2 as SNEGSKA (reference sequence). The CDR3 DNA sequence: TGCAGTGCTAGAGACCCAGGGGATGGCTACACCTTC. Its translation is CSARDPGDGYTF.

In this sample, this clonotype turned up many times. CDR3 loop: CSAGQGAGSEQYF. The CDR3, as DNA: TGCAGTGCTGGACAGGGGGCTGGGTCCGAGCAGTACTTC. The chain has TRBV20-1 and TRBJ2-7, with 11 bases lining up with TRBD1. CDR1 and CDR2 (germline): DFQATT, SNEGSKA (reference sequence). V lost 5 bases and J lost 6; bases outside the gene matches: 6. There are 13 residues in the CDR3.

J is TRBJ2-5 and V is TRBV6-2 or TRBV6-3, with D perhaps TRBD1 (5 bases). V was pared by 0 bases and J by 5 bases, with 7 bases between. This CDR3 has 13 amino acids. From germline, CDR1 is MNHEY and CDR2 SVGEGT. The CDR3 bases are TGTGCCAGCAGTTACTCGGGGCTGGAGACCCAGTACTTC. Its protein product is CASSYSGLETQYF.

In its sample, this clonotype was seen a few times. The CDR3 coding sequence is TGCAGCGTCCACACTAGTAGCGCAGATACGCAGTATTTT. Translating it yields CSVHTSSADTQYF. The rearrangement joins TRBV29-1 to TRBJ2-3; maybe TRBD2 (5 bases). Deletions cut 6 bases from V and 4 bases from J, with 14 bases between. CDR1 and CDR2 from the germline V gene are SQVTM and ANQGSEA. The CDR3 consists of 13 residues.